Shown below are 10 T cell receptor beta chains from a single sample sequenced in a study of OX40 agonist ivuxolimab in advanced cancers. The protocol was immunoSEQ multiplex PCR, while the TCRdb copy is restricted to in-frame clones and leaves out a portion. Among about 80,000 clones, approximately 85% were seen once, and the ten largest hold roughly 5.5%. The sample consisted of CD4+ or CD8+ T cells sorted from blood, taken in a trial of the OX40 agonist ivuxolimab. The receptors shown here come from an adult with an advanced solid tumor such as melanoma, head and neck, liver or kidney cancer.

This chain joins TRBV7-9 and TRBJ2-7, with 9 nucleotides matching TRBD2. Looked up from germline, CDR1 is SEHNR and CDR2 is FQNEAQ (reference sequence). Losses at the gene ends were 7 bases for V and 5 bases for J; bases not matched to a gene: 18. This CDR3 has 17 amino acids. The CDR3 is CASNSRLAGTVYHEQYF. CDR3 nucleotide sequence: TGTGCCAGCAACTCCCGGCTAGCGGGGACAGTATACCACGAGCAGTACTTC.

V is TRBV25-1 and J is TRBJ1-3; 8 nucleotides agree with TRBD1. This CDR3 has 14 residues. Germline V gene sequence: CDR1 MGHDK, CDR2 SYGVNS. V lost 4 bases and J lost 4; bases outside the gene matches: 3. This chain's CDR3 is CASSGTGTGNTIYF. DNA for the CDR3: TGTGCCAGCAGTGGGACAGGGACAGGAAACACCATATATTTT.

V gene TRBV10-3 combines with J gene TRBJ2-7, with D possibly matching TRBD2 (5 bases). The CDR3 runs 16 residues. Germline V gene data show CDR1 as ENHRY and CDR2 as SYGVKD. V was trimmed by 3 bases and J by 3 bases, leaving 18 bases between them. The CDR3 DNA follows: TGTGCCATCAGTGAACGAGCCAGCGGAGTGGACTACGAGCAGTACTTC. This gives the protein CAISERASGVDYEQYF.

The CDR3 protein is CASSLVESSYNEQFF. The CDR3 DNA is TGTGCCAGCAGCTTGGTAGAGAGCTCCTACAATGAGCAGTTCTTC. The J gene is TRBJ2-1, the V gene TRBV7-9; no clear D gene. CDR1 and CDR2 (germline): SEHNR, FQNEAQ (reference sequence). Trimming stripped 3 bases from V and 0 bases from J, with 9 bases between. This CDR3 region has 15 residues.

The rearrangement uses TRBV19 and TRBJ1-2, with D possibly TRBD1 on 6 matching bases. Germline CDR1 is LNHDA and CDR2 is SQIVND (reference sequence). The CDR3 loop spans 15 amino acids. Trimming pared 5 bases from V and 8 bases from J, leaving 21 bases between. The CDR3 coding sequence is TGTGCCAGTAGTGCCAACGACAGGCCACGAAACGGCTACACCTTC. Residues: CASSANDRPRNGYTF. Combining the CDR3 with reference TRBV19 and TRBJ1-2 gives the whole variable domain DGGITQSPKYLFRKEGQNVTLSCEQNLNHDAMYWYRQDPGQGLRLIYYSQIVNDFQKGDIAEGYSVSREKKESFPLTVTSAQKNPTAFYLCASSANDRPRNGYTFGSGTRLTVV.

The chain has TRBV13 and TRBJ2-5; possibly TRBD1 for D (5 bases). The DNA end favors TRBJ2-7, so the J call may be wrong. The CDR3 length is 13 residues. The germline CDR1 and CDR2 sequences are PRHDT and FYEKMQ (reference sequence). CDR3 in DNA: TGTGCCAGCAGCTTCCGACAGCCATACGAGCAGTACTTC. This gives the protein CASSFRQPYEQYF.

This clone has just a few counts. CDR3 sequence reads: CASRDRAFTLHF. As DNA, the CDR3 is TGTGCCAGCAGGGACAGGGCTTTCACCCTCCACTTT. The chain couples TRBV6-5 to TRBJ1-6; 8 nucleotides agree with TRBD1. J was trimmed by 14 bases and V by 6 bases; bases with no gene match: 6. Per the germline V gene, CDR1 is MNHEY and CDR2 is SVGAGI. The CDR3 spans 12 residues.

The V gene is TRBV27, the J gene TRBJ1-1, with D maybe TRBD1 (5 bases). Germline V gives CDR1 MNHEY, CDR2 SMNVEV (reference sequence). Trimming removed 6 bases from V and 1 base from J, with 18 bases in between. The CDR3 contains 16 residues. The DNA for the CDR3 is TGTGCCAGCAGCCCCCTACCGGGACGAAGGAACACTGAAGCTTTCTTT. Its protein is CASSPLPGRRNTEAFF.

This clone was seen only once. This rearrangement joins TRBV5-1 to TRBJ1-1; maybe TRBD1 (6 bases). The germline gives CDR1 SGHRS, CDR2 YFSETQ. V lost 0 bases and J lost 4, with 10 bases in between. This CDR3 is built from 14 residues. The CDR3: CASSLDNRVTEAFF. DNA for the CDR3: TGCGCCAGCAGCTTGGATAACAGGGTCACTGAAGCTTTCTTT. The full variable domain, in which reference TRBV5-1 and TRBJ1-1 provide the parts outside the CDR3, is KAGVTQTPRYLIKTRGQQVTLSCSPISGHRSVSWYQQTPGQGLQFLFEYFSETQRNKGNFPGRFSGRQFSNSRSEMNVSTLELGDSALYLCASSLDNRVTEAFFGQGTRLTVV.

This clone showed up just a few times. V and J are TRBV4-1 and TRBJ2-7; a weak D match, TRBD2 (6 bases). The length of the CDR3 is 15 residues. The V and J ends lost 0 bases and 4 bases respectively, with 13 bases between them. Germline V gene sequence: CDR1 MGHRA, CDR2 YSYEKL. CDR3 DNA: TGCGCCAGCAGCCAAGAGGGTAGCGGCTTTTACGAGCAGTACTTC. Translation gives CASSQEGSGFYEQYF.